The TCR beta chain described here comes from a study of T cell responses to AZD1222 COVID-19 vaccine. Whole-study findings and limits: There were mostly white British donors and more females than males, and clonal diversity was possibly underestimated. Spike-specific TCRs gained breadth and depth after people received two AZD1222 doses. Vaccine-related CD4 TCRs covered spike, predominating at 160-218 and 743-854. Every sample of the repertoires postdated the peak T cell response.

Germline V gene data show CDR1 as SGHRS and CDR2 as YFSETQ. Trimming removed 7 bases from V and 4 bases from J; junction bases left unmatched: 11. CDR3 length equals 16 residues. For this clone: Its matching antigen is unknown.

Generated by immunoSEQ multiplex PCR, the TCRdb table keeps only in-frame clones and is missing some. The sample records over 70,000 clones, 85% being singletons. The chain recombines TRBV5-1 with TRBJ2-2, with 9 positions matching TRBD1. The sequence was collected from an adult in good health. The sequencing here drew on peripheral blood, taken on day 0 of AZD1222 vaccination. The CDR3 coding sequence is TGCGCCAGCGGAACCGGGACAGGGCCCGTCACCGGGGAGCTGTTTTTT. It yields the protein CASGTGTGPVTGELFF. Full variable domain (outside the CDR3, taken from reference TRBV5-1 and TRBJ2-2): KAGVTQTPRYLIKTRGQQVTLSCSPISGHRSVSWYQQTPGQGLQFLFEYFSETQRNKGNFPGRFSGRQFSNSRSEMNVSTLELGDSALYLCASGTGTGPVTGELFFGEGSRLTVL.